Each of the 9 T cell receptor beta chains below was sequenced from the same sample in a study of blood T cell repertoires in COVID-19. Measured with immunoSEQ multiplex PCR; TCRdb has only the in-frame clones, and not every one. The table has 280,000 or so clones, approximately 83% seen once. Sequencing was done on a sample of peripheral blood. The receptors here all came from a woman in her 50s who had recovered from COVID-19.

The rearrangement joins TRBV30 to TRBJ1-1; 8 bases line up with TRBD1. This CDR3 spans 14 amino acids. CDR1 and CDR2 from the germline V gene are GTSNPN and SVGIG (reference sequence). J was trimmed by 4 bases and V by 0 bases; bases with no gene match: 4. For the CDR3, the DNA is TGTGCCTGGAGTGTACACACAGGGGGCACTGAAGCTTTCTTT. Its translation: CAWSVHTGGTEAFF.

Comment on this clone: In the same sample, other DNA sequences code for this CDR3. The genes are TRBV7-2 and TRBJ1-3; 7 positions match TRBD1. Germline V gene lookup returns CDR1 SGHTA and CDR2 FQGNSA. The CDR3 is 13 residues long. V dropped 1 base and J dropped 8; count of bases not matched to a gene: 2. This CDR3 reads CASSLGGQDTIYF. The CDR3 bases are TGTGCCAGCAGCTTAGGAGGACAGGACACCATATATTTT.

A few counts support this clone. This chain uses TRBV4-1 with TRBJ1-5, with a possible D match to TRBD1 (5 bases). This CDR3 is built from 15 residues. The germline V and J ends were trimmed by 0 bases and 6 bases, with 12 bases remaining between them. Per germline, CDR1 MGHRA and CDR2 YSYEKL. The CDR3 here is CASSQDNGGGQPQHF. Written as DNA, the CDR3 is TGCGCCAGCAGCCAAGATAATGGGGGGGGTCAGCCCCAGCATTTT.

The chain employs TRBV7-3 and TRBJ2-2, with D perhaps matching TRBD2 (6 bases). The CDR3 covers 15 residues. The V and J ends lost 5 bases and 0 bases respectively, with 10 bases between them. Germline V gene lookup returns CDR1 SGHTA and CDR2 FQGTGA. The CDR3 sequence: CASSLSGSNTGELFF. In DNA, the CDR3 is TGTGCCAGCAGCCTAAGCGGGTCGAACACCGGGGAGCTGTTTTTT.

The chain has TRBV10-3 and TRBJ2-2, with 7 nucleotides matching TRBD1. Looked up from germline, CDR1 is ENHRY and CDR2 is SYGVKD. Trimming at V came to 6 bases and at J to 0 bases, leaving 4 bases not matched to a gene. This CDR3 contains 15 residues. CDR3 in amino acids: CAIRPGQANTGELFF. The DNA of the CDR3 is TGTGCCATCAGGCCCGGACAGGCGAACACCGGGGAGCTGTTTTTT.

The table lists this clone with a count of one. The chain uses TRBV6-5 and TRBJ2-5, with 13 bases fitting TRBD2. This CDR3 contains 15 residues. Per the germline V gene, CDR1 is MNHEY and CDR2 is SVGAGI. After removal of 4 bases from V and 6 bases from J, the junction contained 5 bases not matched to a gene. CDR3 region: CASSLTSGGRQTQYF. As DNA, the CDR3 is TGTGCCAGCAGTTTGACTAGCGGGGGGCGGCAGACCCAGTACTTC.

The J gene is TRBJ2-1, the V gene TRBV7-3; TRBD1 agrees at 8 bases. CDR3 length: 15 residues. In germline, CDR1 is SGHTA, CDR2 FQGTGA. Trimming cost V 5 bases and J 1 base; bases outside gene matches: 4. CDR3 coding DNA: TGTGCCAGCAGCATCGGACAGGGATCCTACAATGAGCAGTTCTTC. Protein sequence: CASSIGQGSYNEQFF.

This clone was seen only a few times. The gene calls are TRBV18 and TRBJ1-1; 7 nucleotides line up with TRBD1. Germline loops: CDR1 KGHSH, CDR2 LQKENI. J gave up 5 bases and V 6 bases, and 12 bases lay outside the gene matches. The CDR3 sequence is 15 residues long. The DNA for the CDR3 is TGTGCCAGCTCCTTACCCAACAGGGGTGGAACTGAAGCTTTCTTT. As protein: CASSLPNRGGTEAFF.

V gene TRBV28 combines with J gene TRBJ2-1, with TRBD2 matching over 12 bases. Trimming cost V 4 bases and J 4 bases; bases outside gene matches: 5. The V gene's germline CDR1 is MDHEN and CDR2 SYDVKM. CDR3 size: 16 residues. Here the CDR3 DNA reads TGTGCCAGCAGTTCGAGGACTAGCGGGGATTACAATGAGCAGTTCTTC. Amino acids: CASSSRTSGDYNEQFF.